This entry lists 20 T cell receptor beta chains sequenced from one sample in a study of OX40 agonist ivuxolimab in advanced cancers. TCRdb's copy holds only in-frame clones and misses some; the assay was immunoSEQ multiplex PCR. The data show 45,000 to 60,000 clones, with about nine tenths seen just once and roughly 8.1% held by the top ten. The specimen comprised CD4+ or CD8+ T cells sorted from blood, sampled in a trial of the OX40 agonist ivuxolimab. The origin of the receptors is an adult with an advanced solid tumor such as melanoma, head and neck, liver or kidney cancer.

The J gene is TRBJ2-5, the V gene TRBV7-2; unclear D gene. Germline V gives CDR1 SGHTA, CDR2 FQGNSA. V lost 5 bases, J lost 8 bases, and 12 bases lay in between. CDR3 length equals 12 residues. This CDR3 is CASSPVFPTQYF. As DNA, the CDR3 is TGTGCCAGCAGCCCCGTTTTCCCCACCCAGTACTTC.

The chain has TRBV9 and TRBJ2-1; TRBD2 might be the D (5 bases). CDR3 length equals 15 residues. With 3 bases removed from V and 2 bases from J, the gap between germline ends came to 12 bases. Germline CDR1 reads SGDLS; CDR2 reads YYNGEE. This chain's CDR3 is CASSARGGAYNEQFF. In DNA form, the CDR3 reads TGTGCCAGCAGCGCCCGGGGTGGGGCCTACAATGAGCAGTTCTTC.

This clone was recorded once. The CDR3 sequence is CAISPGLADYNEQFF. The CDR3 DNA reads as TGTGCCATCAGTCCGGGACTAGCGGATTACAATGAGCAGTTCTTC. The chain uses TRBV10-3 and TRBJ2-1, with 11 bases that match TRBD2. Germline V gene lookup returns CDR1 ENHRY and CDR2 SYGVKD. The junction had 4 bases not matched to a gene; V was cut back by 5 bases and J by 4 bases. This CDR3 spans 15 amino acids.

The gene calls are TRBV20-1 and TRBJ2-1; weak D call: TRBD2 (5 bases). This CDR3 contains 11 residues. The germline V and J ends were trimmed by 3 bases and 8 bases, with 8 bases remaining between them. CDR1 is DFQATT, CDR2 SNEGSKA, per germline (reference sequence). The CDR3 nucleotides are TGCAGTGCTAGGGACTGGGATGAGCAGTTCTTC. This encodes CSARDWDEQFF.

The J gene is TRBJ1-5, the V gene TRBV6-1; D is perhaps TRBD1 (5 bases). The CDR3 sequence is 13 residues long. Germline CDR1 reads MNHNS; CDR2 reads SASEGT. Trimming removed 6 bases from V and 6 bases from J, with 12 bases in between. CDR3 DNA sequence: TGTGCCAGCAGGGATACAAGGGGTCAGCCCCAGCATTTT. This encodes CASRDTRGQPQHF.

This chain uses TRBV7-8 with TRBJ2-3; 12 bases align to TRBD2. This CDR3 is built from 16 residues. Germline loops: CDR1 SGHVS, CDR2 FQNEAQ. V lost 5 bases and J lost 4; bases outside the gene matches: 7. DNA for the CDR3: TGTGCCAGCAGCCTCCTAGCGGGAGGGAGGTCAGATACGCAGTATTTT. This codes for CASSLLAGGRSDTQYF.

The rearrangement joins TRBV27 to TRBJ2-3; 10 bases agree with TRBD2. The length of the CDR3 is 18 residues. Germline CDR1 reads MNHEY; CDR2 reads SMNVEV (reference sequence). The V and J ends lost 3 bases and 5 bases, in that order; junction bases with no gene match: 14. Here the CDR3 reads CASSFNAPAGGPEDTQYF. The DNA of the CDR3 is TGTGCCAGCAGTTTTAATGCCCCAGCGGGAGGGCCAGAAGATACGCAGTATTTT.

V is TRBV11-1 and J is TRBJ1-2; maybe TRBD1 (5 bases). The germline CDR1 and CDR2 sequences are SGHAT and FQDESV (reference sequence). CDR3 length equals 13 residues. Trimming took off 2 bases at V and 8 bases at J, with 12 bases between the two ends. CDR3 nucleotides: TGTGCCAGCAGCTTACTTCATGGGGACGGCTACACCTTC. Its protein is CASSLLHGDGYTF.

The chain links TRBV5-1 to TRBJ2-7; 7 bases align to TRBD1. This CDR3 comprises 14 residues. Germline V lookup: CDR1 SGHRS, CDR2 YFSETQ. Losses at the gene ends were 4 bases for V and 5 bases for J; bases not matched to a gene: 9. The CDR3 spells CASSPGQFFDEQYF. The CDR3 nucleotides are TGCGCCAGCAGCCCGGGACAGTTTTTCGACGAGCAGTACTTC.

The chain links TRBV4-1 to TRBJ1-2; D gene ambiguous. The germline V gene encodes CDR1 MGHRA and CDR2 YSYEKL. V shed 2 bases and J shed 6 bases, with 10 bases lying between them. The CDR3 has 13 residues. CDR3 loop: CASSQSRFDGYTF. The CDR3 DNA sequence: TGCGCCAGCAGCCAAAGTAGGTTCGATGGCTACACCTTC.

The V and J genes are TRBV7-2 and TRBJ2-1; either TRBD1 or TRBD2 may fit D (6 bases each). Germline V gene lookup returns CDR1 SGHTA and CDR2 FQGNSA. Deletions cut 2 bases from V and 9 bases from J, with 23 bases between. The CDR3 extends over 17 amino acids. CDR3 amino acids: CASSLSPAVLQGGEQFF. In nucleotides, the CDR3 is TGTGCCAGCAGCTTAAGTCCGGCCGTCTTACAGGGAGGTGAGCAGTTCTTC.

Notes on this clone: The sample holds other DNA sequences that translate to the same CDR3. The chain carries TRBV28 and TRBJ1-4, with 10 nucleotides matching TRBD1. Per the germline V gene, CDR1 is MDHEN and CDR2 is SYDVKM. The junction had 6 bases not matched to a gene; V was cut back by 6 bases and J by 8 bases. This CDR3 is 14 amino acids long. The CDR3 is CASSRGQGREKLFF. DNA of the CDR3: TGTGCCAGCAGCCGGGGACAGGGGAGAGAAAAACTGTTTTTT.

This sequence joins TRBV9 and TRBJ1-6, with D possibly matching TRBD1 (6 bases). This CDR3 is built from 12 residues. The germline V gene encodes CDR1 SGDLS and CDR2 YYNGEE. Trimming stripped 0 bases from V and 14 bases from J, with 9 bases between. CDR3 DNA sequence: TGTGCCAGCAGCGTAGGACAGGATTCCCTCCACTTT. This translates into CASSVGQDSLHF.

This clone was detected only once. The chain uses TRBV6-5 and TRBJ1-5; TRBD1 aligns across 9 bases. V shed 5 bases and J 2 bases; nucleotides not matched to a gene: 4. Germline CDR1 and CDR2: MNHEY and SVGAGI. The CDR3 is made up of 15 amino acids. In nucleotides, the CDR3 is TGTGCCAGCAGTACAAGGACAGGGGGCAATCAGCCCCAGCATTTT. It codes for CASSTRTGGNQPQHF.

The V call is TRBV2, the J call TRBJ2-4, with TRBD1 matching 8 bases. Germline V lookup: CDR1 SNHLY, CDR2 FYNNEI. CDR3 length: 14 amino acids. The J segment lost 2 bases and the V segment lost 7 bases, leaving 4 bases of the junction unmatched. For the CDR3, the DNA is TGTGCCAGCATCCAGGGGGCCACCAAAAACATTCAGTACTTC. Encoded protein: CASIQGATKNIQYF.

This clone was recorded only once. The V gene is TRBV27, the J gene TRBJ2-1; D might be TRBD2 (5 bases). Germline assignment: CDR1 MNHEY and CDR2 SMNVEV (reference sequence). Trimming removed 5 bases from V and 0 bases from J, with 17 bases in between. The CDR3 loop spans 17 amino acids. The CDR3 sequence: CASSPDLGRSSYNEQFF. The CDR3 nucleotides read TGTGCCAGCAGTCCCGACTTAGGGAGAAGCTCCTACAATGAGCAGTTCTTC.

This clone was seen just once. V and J are TRBV7-3 and TRBJ2-1; maybe TRBD2 (6 bases). The CDR3 is made up of 13 amino acids. The germline V gene has CDR1 SGHTA and CDR2 FQGTGA. V lost 6 bases and J 2 bases, leaving 8 bases between the germline ends. In DNA, the CDR3 is TGTGCCAGCAGTGGGGGGACCTACAATGAGCAGTTCTTC. Residues: CASSGGTYNEQFF.

This sequence joins TRBV28 and TRBJ2-7; TRBD2 matches at 9 bases. V lost 8 bases to trimming and J lost 4 bases; unmatched junction nucleotides: 6. In germline, CDR1 is MDHEN, CDR2 SYDVKM. The CDR3 covers 13 residues. CDR3 protein: CASWGLAGYEQYF. The CDR3 region has the DNA TGTGCCAGCTGGGGGCTAGCGGGGTACGAGCAGTACTTC.

The rearrangement uses TRBV5-6 and TRBJ2-2; D is perhaps TRBD2 (6 bases). Germline V gene data show CDR1 as SGHDT and CDR2 as YYEEEE. Trimming took 0 bases from V and 7 from J, leaving 16 bases between them. The CDR3 is made up of 16 amino acids. The CDR3 sequence is CASSLDFAGWVGELFF. The CDR3 coding sequence is TGTGCCAGCAGCTTGGATTTTGCGGGATGGGTCGGGGAGCTGTTTTTT.

The genes are TRBV27 and TRBJ2-7; tentative D call: TRBD1 (6 bases). The germline gives CDR1 MNHEY, CDR2 SMNVEV (reference sequence). V lost 5 bases, J lost 3 bases, and 8 bases lay in between. The CDR3 is 12 amino acids. In nucleotides, the CDR3 is TGTGCCAGCAGTGTACAGGGCTACGAGCAGTACTTC. Its protein product is CASSVQGYEQYF.